The 20 T cell receptor beta chains presented below share a single source sample, sequenced in a study of control samples from healthy donors and cancer patients. The table came from immunoSEQ multiplex PCR; TCRdb's copy has only in-frame clones and leaves some out. Of about 250,000 clones in the sample, over 75% are singletons; the top ten hold about 14%. The sequencing input was PBMCs. Source of these receptors: a woman aged 55 to 70 with lung cancer.

About this clone itself: The same CDR3 is also encoded by other DNA sequences in this sample. V gene TRBV5-1 combines with J gene TRBJ1-4; 10 bases fit TRBD1. Germline CDR1 SGHRS, CDR2 YFSETQ. The CDR3 covers 15 residues. The J segment lost 8 bases and the V segment lost 1 base, leaving 5 bases of the junction unmatched. The CDR3 DNA reads TGCGCCAGCAGCTTGCCGACAGGGGGCAACGAAAAACTGTTTTTT. It is translated as CASSLPTGGNEKLFF.

This rearrangement joins TRBV5-1 to TRBJ2-7; the D is unclear. The CDR3 is 14 amino acids. V lost 2 bases and J 0 bases, leaving 9 bases between the germline ends. Germline CDR1 and CDR2: SGHRS and YFSETQ. The CDR3 is CASSFGVSSYEQYF. CDR3 bases: TGCGCCAGCAGCTTCGGAGTCTCCTCCTACGAGCAGTACTTC.

The chain links TRBV5-6 to TRBJ2-7; D perhaps matches TRBD1 (5 bases). The CDR3 consists of 14 residues. The V end lost 0 bases, the J end lost 1 base, and 8 bases lay between the germline ends. Germline V CDR1 and CDR2: SGHDT, YYEEEE. CDR3 region: CASSLVGESYEQYF. Here the CDR3 DNA reads TGTGCCAGCAGCTTGGTAGGGGAATCCTACGAGCAGTACTTC.

The rearrangement uses TRBV6-5 and TRBJ2-7; 8 nucleotides align to TRBD1. Looked up from germline, CDR1 is MNHEY and CDR2 is SVGAGI. Trimming took 2 bases from V and 6 from J; bases not matched to a gene: 9. This CDR3 is built from 15 residues. CDR3 loop: CASSYQKGQGGEQYF. CDR3 DNA sequence: TGTGCCAGCAGTTACCAGAAAGGACAGGGCGGCGAGCAGTACTTC.

This sequence joins TRBV5-1 and TRBJ2-5, with TRBD1 matching 8 bases. J lost 4 bases, V lost 7 bases, and 9 bases had no gene match. The CDR3 consists of 14 residues. Germline V gene data show CDR1 as SGHRS and CDR2 as YFSETQ. The CDR3 sequence is CASGTNRGSETQYF. The DNA for the CDR3 is TGCGCCAGCGGAACAAACAGGGGGTCAGAGACCCAGTACTTC.

The gene calls are TRBV28 and TRBJ2-1, with TRBD2 matching over 9 bases. Per germline, CDR1 MDHEN and CDR2 SYDVKM. Unmatched junction bases numbered 4, after V lost 6 bases and J lost 7 bases. The CDR3 runs to 13 residues. The CDR3 DNA sequence: TGTGCCAGCAGAGGGACTAGCTTGAATGAGCAGTTCTTC. It is translated as CASRGTSLNEQFF. The whole variable domain, filled in from reference TRBV28 and TRBJ2-1, reads DVKVTQSSRYLVKRTGEKVFLECVQDMDHENMFWYRQDPGLGLRLIYFSYDVKMKEKGDIPEGYSVSREKKERFSLILESASTNQTSMYLCASRGTSLNEQFFGPGTRLTVL.

The rearrangement uses TRBV18 and TRBJ1-4, with 9 bases that match TRBD1. V shed 8 bases and J 7 bases; nucleotides not matched to a gene: 14. Germline CDR1 and CDR2: KGHSH and LQKENI. This CDR3 has 16 residues. The CDR3 DNA reads as TGTGCCAGCGCCCTCTCTCCGGGACAGGGTCGTGAAAAACTGTTTTTT. It encodes CASALSPGQGREKLFF. Full variable domain (missing parts from reference TRBV18 and TRBJ1-4): NAGVMQNPRHLVRRRGQEARLRCSPMKGHSHVYWYRQLPEEGLKFMVYLQKENIIDESGMPKERFSAEFPKEGPSILRIQQVVRGDSAAYFCASALSPGQGREKLFFGSGTQLSVL.

This clone appeared once. J is TRBJ1-6 and V is TRBV7-9; a possible D gene is TRBD1 (5 bases). Trimming cost V 4 bases and J 7 bases, with 17 bases left between them. CDR3 length equals 16 residues. Per germline, CDR1 SEHNR and CDR2 FQNEAQ (reference sequence). This CDR3 reads CASSSGVITTNSPLHF. As DNA, the CDR3 is TGTGCCAGCAGCTCGGGGGTTATAACAACGAATTCACCCCTCCACTTT.

This clone was counted between two and nine times. This chain uses TRBV3-1 (or the pseudogene TRBV3-2) with TRBJ2-7; 8 bases fit TRBD1. CDR1 is LGHDT and CDR2 is YNNKEL in the germline V gene (reference sequence). The CDR3 has 15 amino acids. The junction had 6 bases not matched to a gene; V was cut back by 3 bases and J by 2 bases. The CDR3, as DNA: TGTGCCAGCAGCCACGTCGGGACAGGAACCTACGAGCAGTACTTC. Residues: CASSHVGTGTYEQYF.

This clone occurred once. The chain has TRBV6-5 and TRBJ2-3; D is unclear. Trimming removed 6 bases at V and 3 bases at J, with 10 bases between. CDR3 length: 13 amino acids. CDR1 and CDR2 from the germline V gene are MNHEY and SVGAGI. CDR3 amino acids: CASRTTVTDTQYF. The CDR3 coding sequence is TGTGCCAGCAGAACTACAGTGACAGATACGCAGTATTTT.

This rearrangement joins TRBV21-1 to TRBJ1-1; no check of the table's D call, TRBD1, against the DNA was made. TRBV21-1 is designated a pseudogene. This CDR3 comprises 15 residues. The CDR3 DNA reads as TGTGCCAGCAGCAAAAGCGGACAGGTGAACACTGAAGCTTTCTTT. As protein: CASSKSGQVNTEAFF.

This clone turned up a few times. The chain has TRBV28 and TRBJ1-5; TRBD1 agrees at 9 bases. Trimming at V came to 7 bases and at J to 7 bases, leaving 5 bases not matched to a gene. The CDR3 is made up of 13 amino acids. Per the germline V gene, CDR1 is MDHEN and CDR2 is SYDVKM. CDR3: CASNMDRGQPQHF. CDR3 DNA sequence: TGTGCCAGCAACATGGACAGGGGCCAGCCCCAGCATTTT.

The rearrangement links TRBV19 to TRBJ2-1; tentatively, D is TRBD1 (5 bases). The CDR3 is 13 amino acids. With 6 bases removed from V and 4 bases from J, the gap between germline ends came to 10 bases. CDR1 LNHDA and CDR2 SQIVND come from the germline V gene (reference sequence). The CDR3 loop reads CASSQGFYNEQFF. CDR3 DNA: TGTGCCAGTAGCCAGGGATTTTACAATGAGCAGTTCTTC.

The chain joins TRBV12-3 or TRBV12-4 to TRBJ1-1; D ambiguous. The CDR3 is 13 amino acids. The germline V and J ends were trimmed by 5 bases and 2 bases, with 9 bases remaining between them. Written as DNA, the CDR3 is TGTGCCAGCAGTCCAAGACCTAACACTGAAGCTTTCTTT. This codes for CASSPRPNTEAFF.

The chain uses TRBV6-5 and TRBJ1-4; D is unresolved. This CDR3 is 14 amino acids long. Germline CDR1 MNHEY, CDR2 SVGAGI. V was cut by 0 bases and J by 16 bases, with 18 bases left in between. In DNA, the CDR3 is TGTGCCAGCAGTTACTCGGCAAGGGCCCGGCCAGAGTTTTTT. Translating gives CASSYSARARPEFF.

J is TRBJ2-5 and V is TRBV19; 12 bases fit TRBD2. The CDR3 sequence is 15 residues long. V lost 7 bases to trimming and J lost 1 base; unmatched junction nucleotides: 4. Germline CDR1 reads LNHDA; CDR2 reads SQIVND (reference sequence). In DNA form, the CDR3 reads TGTGCCAGTACCCTAGCGGGGGGGCCCCAAGAGACCCAGTACTTC. Its protein product is CASTLAGGPQETQYF.

The chain has TRBV7-9 and TRBJ2-7; D is tentatively TRBD1 or TRBD2 (5 bases each). V was trimmed by 5 bases and J by 3 bases, leaving 20 bases between them. Per the germline V gene, CDR1 is SEHNR and CDR2 is FQNEAQ (reference sequence). CDR3 length: 16 amino acids. CDR3 in amino acids: CASSRRDGQVGYEQYF. The CDR3 DNA reads TGTGCCAGCAGCCGAAGGGACGGTCAGGTAGGCTACGAGCAGTACTTC.

The V call is TRBV6-2 or TRBV6-3, the J call TRBJ2-2; TRBD2 might be the D (6 bases). Trimming shortened V by 6 bases and J by 2 bases, and 16 bases separated the two germline ends. CDR1 and CDR2 (germline): MNHEY, SVGEGT. This CDR3 contains 16 residues. Here the CDR3 DNA reads TGTGCCAGCAGCCTAATAGCGGAGCTTAACACCGGGGAGCTGTTTTTT. Protein product: CASSLIAELNTGELFF.

The V gene is TRBV6-5, the J gene TRBJ1-2; no definite D call. Trimming removed 4 bases from V and 8 bases from J, with 11 bases in between. Germline V gene lookup returns CDR1 MNHEY and CDR2 SVGAGI. The CDR3 totals 12 residues. CDR3 loop: CASSSVTGGYTF. CDR3 coding DNA: TGTGCCAGCAGTTCAGTAACGGGGGGCTACACCTTC.

The chain recombines TRBV9 with TRBJ1-4; 10 bases align to TRBD1. The CDR3 length is 15 residues. J was trimmed by 7 bases and V by 3 bases; bases with no gene match: 6. Germline assignment: CDR1 SGDLS and CDR2 YYNGEE. For the CDR3, the DNA is TGTGCCAGCAGCGGCCGACAGGGGGCAGGTGAAAAACTGTTTTTT. It yields the protein CASSGRQGAGEKLFF.